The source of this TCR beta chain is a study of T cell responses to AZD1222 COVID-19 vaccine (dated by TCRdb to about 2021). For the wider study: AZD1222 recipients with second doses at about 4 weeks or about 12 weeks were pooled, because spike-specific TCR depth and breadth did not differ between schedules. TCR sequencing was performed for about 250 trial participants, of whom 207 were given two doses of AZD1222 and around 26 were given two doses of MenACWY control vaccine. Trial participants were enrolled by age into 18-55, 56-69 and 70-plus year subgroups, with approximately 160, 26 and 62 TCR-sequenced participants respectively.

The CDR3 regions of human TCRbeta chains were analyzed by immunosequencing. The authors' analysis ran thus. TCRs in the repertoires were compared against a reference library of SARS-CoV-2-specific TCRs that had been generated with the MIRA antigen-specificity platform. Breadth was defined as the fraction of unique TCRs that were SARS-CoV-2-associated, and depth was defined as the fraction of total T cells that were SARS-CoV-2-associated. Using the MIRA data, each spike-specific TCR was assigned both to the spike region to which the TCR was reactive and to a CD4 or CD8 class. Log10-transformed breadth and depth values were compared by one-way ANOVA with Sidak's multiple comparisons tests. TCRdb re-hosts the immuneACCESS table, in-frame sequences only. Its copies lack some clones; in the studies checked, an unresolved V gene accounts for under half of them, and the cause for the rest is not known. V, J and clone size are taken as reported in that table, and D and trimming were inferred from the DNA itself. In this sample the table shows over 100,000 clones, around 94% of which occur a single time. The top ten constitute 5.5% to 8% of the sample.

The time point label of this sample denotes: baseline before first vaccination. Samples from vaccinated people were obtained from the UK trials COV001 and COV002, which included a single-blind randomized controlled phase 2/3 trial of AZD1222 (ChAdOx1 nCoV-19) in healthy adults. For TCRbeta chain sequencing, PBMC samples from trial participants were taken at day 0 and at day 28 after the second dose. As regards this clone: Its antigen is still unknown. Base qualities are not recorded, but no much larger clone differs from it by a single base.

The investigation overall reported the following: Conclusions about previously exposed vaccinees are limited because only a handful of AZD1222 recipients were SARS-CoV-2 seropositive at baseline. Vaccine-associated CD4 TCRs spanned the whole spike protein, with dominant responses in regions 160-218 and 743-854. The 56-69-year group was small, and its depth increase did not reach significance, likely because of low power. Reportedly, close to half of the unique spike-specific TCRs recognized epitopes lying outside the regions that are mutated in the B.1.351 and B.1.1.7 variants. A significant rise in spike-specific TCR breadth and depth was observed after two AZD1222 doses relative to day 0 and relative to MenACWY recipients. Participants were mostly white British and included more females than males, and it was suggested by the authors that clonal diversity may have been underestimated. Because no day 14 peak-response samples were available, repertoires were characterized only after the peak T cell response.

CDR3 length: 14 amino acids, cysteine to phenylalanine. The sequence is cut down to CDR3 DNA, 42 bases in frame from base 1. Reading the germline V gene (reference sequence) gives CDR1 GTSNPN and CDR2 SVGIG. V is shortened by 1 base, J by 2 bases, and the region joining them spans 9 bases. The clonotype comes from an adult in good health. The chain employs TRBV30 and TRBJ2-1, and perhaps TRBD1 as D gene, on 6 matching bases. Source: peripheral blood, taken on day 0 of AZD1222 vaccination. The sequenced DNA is TGTGCCTGGAGTGAAGGGACACCCTACAATGAGCAGTTCTTC. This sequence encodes CAWSEGTPYNEQFF.